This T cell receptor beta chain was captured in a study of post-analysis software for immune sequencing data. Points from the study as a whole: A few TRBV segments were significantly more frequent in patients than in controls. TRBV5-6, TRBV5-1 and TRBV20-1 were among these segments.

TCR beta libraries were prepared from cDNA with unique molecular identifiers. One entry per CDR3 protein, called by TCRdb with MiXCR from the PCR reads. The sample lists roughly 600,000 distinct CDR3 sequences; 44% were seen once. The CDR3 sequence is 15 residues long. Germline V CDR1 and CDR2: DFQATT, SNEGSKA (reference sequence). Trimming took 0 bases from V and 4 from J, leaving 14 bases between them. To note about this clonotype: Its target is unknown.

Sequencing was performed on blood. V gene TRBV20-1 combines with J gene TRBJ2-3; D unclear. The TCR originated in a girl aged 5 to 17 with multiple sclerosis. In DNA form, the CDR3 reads TGCAGTGCTAGAGAACCGTCGGACCCCCCAGATACGCAGTATTTT. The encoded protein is CSAREPSDPPDTQYF.